A selection of T cell receptor beta chains follows, all from one sample in a study. MiXCR was run by TCRdb on the 5' RACE reads, yielding one entry per CDR3 protein. The table has approximately 5,000 distinct CDR3 sequences, 50% to 65% seen once. Sequencing used memory CD4+ T cells sorted from blood. Every receptor here comes from a female donor with breast cancer. The conserved cysteine and the conserved F or W are not part of the CDR3 here.

v_call	j_call	cdr3_aa
TRBV6-5	TRBJ2-1	ASRPTLDSYNEQF
TRBV9	TRBJ2-7	ASSVVGNEQY
TRBV20-1	TRBJ1-5	SARAQPWVQPQH
TRBV5-1	TRBJ2-7	ASSSLQGSGEQY
TRBV9	TRBJ1-2	ASSPFPRGDYGYT
TRBV5-1	TRBJ1-2	ASSFDGQGNYGYT
TRBV11-3	TRBJ2-5	ASSPPGQGVRETQY
TRBV5-1	TRBJ2-5	ASSLAGTSEETQY
TRBV21-1	TRBJ2-1	ASCWTGGGDYNEQF
TRBV10-3	TRBJ1-5	AIAISENQPQH
TRBV29-1	TRBJ1-5	SAGDSRGQPQH
TRBV13	TRBJ1-2	ASSLGLGATLYGYT
TRBV2	TRBJ1-1	ASTPGGTGPPMNTEAF
TRBV15	TRBJ1-6	ATSGDTGLAF
TRBV18	TRBJ1-1	ASSPPHPGDYTEAF
TRBV10-3	TRBJ2-3	AISASSSGGPDTQY